A selection of T cell receptor beta chains follows, all from one sample in a study of T cells in Graves' hyperthyroidism and ophthalmopathy. Via MiXCR, TCRdb re-called the multiplex PCR reads, giving one row per CDR3 protein. The data hold some 460,000 distinct CDR3 sequences, with 15% to 18% observed a single time. Source material: blood. The receptors stem from a woman aged 18-29 years with Graves' hyperthyroidism. Each CDR3 is given with its conserved first and last residue. Each record gives: J gene, clone size, V gene, D gene, CDR3 DNA, CDR3 protein. A D gene is named only where the DNA matches it firmly. A row's size may be missing; if present it is once, few, many or a size class.

TRBJ1-5 few TRBV10-2 NA TGCGCCAGCAGTGAGCTAAGAGACCAGCCCCAGCATTTT CASSELRDQPQHF
TRBJ2-1 many TRBV27 NA TGTGCCAGCAGTACCGGACAGATTCACAATGAGCAGTTCTTC CASSTGQIHNEQFF
TRBJ2-7 many TRBV7-9 TRBD1 TGTGCCAGCAGCCCAAAACGGACAGGGTCCTACGAGCAGTACTTC CASSPKRTGSYEQYF
TRBJ1-1 NA TRBV19 NA TGTGCCGGTAGTATTACGAGGGGGAACACTGAAGCTTTCTTT CAGSITRGNTEAFF
TRBJ2-5 NA TRBV14 NA TGTGCCAGCTCCTGGGGGCCGGGGGAGACCCAGTACTTC CASSWGPGETQYF
TRBJ1-4 many TRBV12-3/TRBV12-4 NA TGTGCCAGCAGTTTAGTAGGGAGTAATGAAAAACTGTTTTTT CASSLVGSNEKLFF
TRBJ2-7 many TRBV28 NA TGTGCCAGCAGTTTTTCGGGGTTCTCGGAAGAGCAGTACTTC CASSFSGFSEEQYF
TRBJ2-1 few TRBV10-1 NA TGCGCCAGCAGTGAGCGACTAGGCCTCTACAATGAGCAGTTCTTC CASSERLGLYNEQFF
TRBJ2-4 few TRBV11-3 TRBD1 TGTGCCAGCAGCTTAGGGACAGGGACTTCCAAAAACATTCAGTACTTC CASSLGTGTSKNIQYF
TRBJ2-7 NA TRBV20-1 TRBD1 TGCAGTGCTAGTGCGTGGGACAGCTCCTACGAGCAGTACTTC CSASAWDSSYEQYF
TRBJ1-2 many TRBV12-3/TRBV12-4 NA TGTGCCAGCAGTGCGGACAGTAGGCCTTGGTATGGCTACACCTTC CASSADSRPWYGYTF
TRBJ2-7 few TRBV20-1 TRBD2 TGCAGTGCCATAACGGGGGGGAGCCCCTACGAGCAGTACTTC CSAITGGSPYEQYF
TRBJ1-1 few TRBV30 NA TGTGCCTCCTATAGCGGGGGGGTGAACACTGAAGCTTTCTTT CASYSGGVNTEAFF
TRBJ1-2 many TRBV3-1 NA TGTGCCAGCAGCCATGGGACGGACAGCCTGGGAGGCTACACCTTC CASSHGTDSLGGYTF
TRBJ2-1 many TRBV2 NA TGTGCCAGCAGCGGGGCCGACAGCTCCTACAATGAGCAGTTCTTC CASSGADSSYNEQFF
TRBJ2-1 NA TRBV20-1 TRBD1 TGCAGTGCTAGTACAGGGGTGACGTACAATGAGCAGTTCTTC CSASTGVTYNEQFF
TRBJ1-1 many TRBV20-1 NA TGCAGTGCTAGAAACAGATTTAACACTGAAGCTTTCTTT CSARNRFNTEAFF
TRBJ1-1 many TRBV14 NA TGTGCCAGCAGCCCTCGCGCCCATCCTCGGAACACTGAAGCTTTCTTT CASSPRAHPRNTEAFF
TRBJ1-1 many TRBV6-5 NA TGTGCCAGCAGTTACAATGGGAACGGGAACACTGAAGCTTTCTTT CASSYNGNGNTEAFF
TRBJ2-6 few TRBV12-3/TRBV12-4 NA TGTGCCAGCAGTGGATACCGTGTCACCCGGGCCAACGTCCTGACTTTC CASSGYRVTRANVLTF
TRBJ2-3 many TRBV7-2 NA TGTGCCAGCAGCCCTGGGATCTGGACCACAGATACGCAGTATTTT CASSPGIWTTDTQYF
TRBJ1-4 NA TRBV5-1 NA TGTGCCAGCGAAGGGGGTAGTGAAAAACTGTTTTTT CASEGGSEKLFF
TRBJ1-2 many TRBV7-2 TRBD1 TGTGCCAGCATCCTGACAGGGGGGCATGGCTACACCTTC CASILTGGHGYTF
TRBJ2-5 many TRBV28 TRBD1 TGTGCCAGCAGTTCCTATCCCGGGACAGGGTCCCAAGAGACCCAGTACTTC CASSSYPGTGSQETQYF
TRBJ1-5 NA TRBV19 NA TGTGCCAGTAGTATTAATGTCGGTAATAGCAATCAGCCCCAGCATTTT CASSINVGNSNQPQHF
TRBJ2-1 many TRBV20-1 TRBD2 TGCAGTGCTACAGGACTAGCGGGAGGGAGGAATGAGCAGTTCTTC CSATGLAGGRNEQFF
TRBJ2-1 NA TRBV7-9 NA TGTGCCAGCAGCTCCACCACGACGTTCTACAATGAGCAGTTCTTC CASSSTTTFYNEQFF
TRBJ1-2 few TRBV9 NA TGTGCCAGCAGCCCACGGAGCGGGGGGACTAATGGCTACACCTTC CASSPRSGGTNGYTF
TRBJ2-2 many TRBV11-3 NA TGTGCCAGCAGCTTATCAGGGGCTGGCACCGGGGAGCTGTTTTTT CASSLSGAGTGELFF
TRBJ2-7 few TRBV4-3 NA TGCGCCAGCAGCCAAGATTTATACGGAATCCAAACTAGATACGAGCAGTACTTC CASSQDLYGIQTRYEQYF
TRBJ1-2 many TRBV2 NA TGTGCCAGCAGTGCCGACAGCAACTATGGCTACACCTTC CASSADSNYGYTF
TRBJ2-5 many TRBV29-1 TRBD1 TGCAGCGTAGCGACAGGGTGGGGAGAGACCCAGTACTTC CSVATGWGETQYF
TRBJ2-7 few TRBV6-2/TRBV6-3 NA TGTGCCAGCAGCTACGACTCGCAACGGAGCCTTAACTACGAGCAGTACTTC CASSYDSQRSLNYEQYF